This T cell receptor beta chain was sequenced in a study of metastatic and nonmetastatic thyroid tumors. At the level of the study: Malignant thyroid and benign thyroid patients provided blood and tumor or nodule tissue whose repertoires were compared.

The germline V and J ends were trimmed by 2 bases and 4 bases, with 15 bases remaining between them. The CDR3 covers 15 residues. From germline, CDR1 is SNHLY and CDR2 FYNNEI. Per the original methods: Building a distant-metastasis classifier for papillary thyroid cancer drew on CDR3 differences across clinicopathological groups. With MiXCR, TCRdb called clones anew from the PCR reads. The V and J calls were not made by the authors but by TCRdb's processing. The sample holds over 10,000 clones, roughly a third seen once. This clone is termed medium-sized. All patients were treatment-naive before thyroid surgery.

The chain couples TRBV2 to TRBJ2-7; either TRBD1 or TRBD2 may fit D (6 bases each). Sequenced: tumor tissue. The clonotype comes from a male donor with papillary thyroid cancer or a benign thyroid nodule (not recorded which). Some clones in this sample may be carry-over from other donors' samples. CDR3 DNA sequence: TGTGCCAGCAGTGAATCGGGGAGGCAGGGGTACGAGCAGTACTTC. It codes for CASSESGRQGYEQYF.